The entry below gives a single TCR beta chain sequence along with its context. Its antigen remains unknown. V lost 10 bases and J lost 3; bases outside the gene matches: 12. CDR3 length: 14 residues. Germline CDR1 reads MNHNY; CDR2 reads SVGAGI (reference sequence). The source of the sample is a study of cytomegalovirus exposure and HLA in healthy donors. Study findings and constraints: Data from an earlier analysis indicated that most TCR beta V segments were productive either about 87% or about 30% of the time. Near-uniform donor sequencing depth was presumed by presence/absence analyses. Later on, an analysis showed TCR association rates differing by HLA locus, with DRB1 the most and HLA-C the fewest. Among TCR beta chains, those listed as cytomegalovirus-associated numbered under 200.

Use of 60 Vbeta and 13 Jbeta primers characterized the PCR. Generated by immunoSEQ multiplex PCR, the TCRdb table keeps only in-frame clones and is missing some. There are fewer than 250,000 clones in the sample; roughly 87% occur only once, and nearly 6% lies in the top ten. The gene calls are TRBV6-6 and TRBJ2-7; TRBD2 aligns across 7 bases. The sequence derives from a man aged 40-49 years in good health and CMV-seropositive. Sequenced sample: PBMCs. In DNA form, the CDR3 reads TGTGCCACCTCTCGGGAGGTCCCTTTCTACGAGCAGTACTTC. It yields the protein CATSREVPFYEQYF.